These 17 T cell receptor beta chains were all obtained from the same sample, sequenced in a study of blood T cell repertoires in COVID-19. Measured with immunoSEQ multiplex PCR; TCRdb has only the in-frame clones, and not every one. The data hold about 150,000 clones, with roughly four fifths observed a single time. Sequenced material: peripheral blood. Receptor source: a human donor with acute or convalescent COVID-19. The donor label of this sample is uncertain.

The CDR3 nucleotides read TGCGCCACCTCAGAACCTAATGAGCAGTTCTTC. This encodes CATSEPNEQFF. The chain employs TRBV10-2 and TRBJ2-1; D remains unclear. Trimming pared 10 bases from V and 7 bases from J, leaving 11 bases between. Germline assignment: CDR1 WSHSY and CDR2 SAAADI. The CDR3 is 11 amino acids.

This chain's CDR3 is CASSSAGGFDGYTF. CDR3 sequence (DNA): TGTGCCAGCAGCTCTGCAGGAGGTTTTGATGGCTACACCTTC. The chain uses TRBV11-2 and TRBJ1-2; no clear D gene. The CDR3 has 14 amino acids. Per germline, CDR1 SGHAT and CDR2 FQNNGV. V lost 4 bases, J lost 6 bases, and 15 bases lay in between.

The chain employs TRBV4-1 and TRBJ1-4; D is uncertain. CDR1 is MGHRA, CDR2 YSYEKL, per germline. The CDR3 is 14 amino acids. The V and J ends lost 4 bases and 1 base respectively, with 7 bases between them. In DNA, the CDR3 is TGCGCCAGCAGCCGGGAGGTAACTAATGAAAAACTGTTTTTT. Its translation: CASSREVTNEKLFF.

V usage is TRBV5-1 and J usage is TRBJ2-2; 10 nucleotides agree with TRBD2. The CDR3 runs to 15 residues. The trim removed 3 bases at V and 6 bases at J, leaving 5 bases unmatched. Germline loops: CDR1 SGHRS, CDR2 YFSETQ. The CDR3 loop reads CASSYSGGAAGELFF. The DNA of the CDR3 is TGCGCCAGCAGCTACAGCGGGGGGGCAGCCGGGGAGCTGTTTTTT. The whole variable domain, remainder taken from reference TRBV5-1 and TRBJ2-2, is KAGVTQTPRYLIKTRGQQVTLSCSPISGHRSVSWYQQTPGQGLQFLFEYFSETQRNKGNFPGRFSGRQFSNSRSEMNVSTLELGDSALYLCASSYSGGAAGELFFGEGSRLTVL.

This clone was seen once. J is TRBJ1-3 and V is TRBV7-4; 8 bases fit TRBD1. CDR1 and CDR2 (germline): SGHVT, SQSDAQ. The length of the CDR3 is 15 residues. With V trimmed by 3 bases and J by 2 bases, 3 bases remained unmatched. The CDR3 is CASSFSQGAGNTIYF. DNA for the CDR3: TGTGCCAGCAGCTTCTCACAGGGGGCTGGAAACACCATATATTTT.

This chain uses TRBV4-1 with TRBJ1-1; D is uncertain. The CDR3 is 13 residues long. From germline, CDR1 is MGHRA and CDR2 YSYEKL. V dropped 4 bases and J dropped 2 bases, with 8 bases sitting between them. The CDR3 nucleotides are TGCGCCAGCAGCCTGTTCGTTAACACTGAAGCTTTCTTT. Translation gives CASSLFVNTEAFF.

This clone was observed once. The V call is TRBV6-2 or TRBV6-3, the J call TRBJ1-2; D is undetermined. Germline CDR1 MNHEY, CDR2 SVGEGT. The CDR3 totals 12 residues. V was pared by 2 bases and J by 8 bases, with 9 bases between. CDR3 DNA: TGTGCCAGCAGTTACCCATCGAGGGGCTACACCTTC. Translated: CASSYPSRGYTF.

The CDR3 DNA reads as TGTGCCAGCAGCCGCACGGGGGGAGGTAATGAAAAACTGTTTTTT. Amino acid sequence: CASSRTGGGNEKLFF. The chain has TRBV7-9 and TRBJ1-4, with D maybe TRBD1 (5 bases). Trimming removed 5 bases from V and 4 bases from J, with 14 bases in between. Germline CDR1 SEHNR, CDR2 FQNEAQ (reference sequence). The CDR3 runs to 15 residues.

CDR3: CASSLDTGGDGYTF. Written as DNA, the CDR3 is TGCGCCAGCAGCTTGGATACAGGGGGGGATGGCTACACCTTC. The V and J genes are TRBV5-1 and TRBJ1-2; 8 nucleotides line up with TRBD1. V gave up 0 bases and J gave up 6 bases; unmatched junction bases: 4. This CDR3 has 14 residues. Per the germline V gene, CDR1 is SGHRS and CDR2 is YFSETQ.

CDR3 loop: CASSPTGSPLHF. The CDR3 DNA is TGTGCCAGCAGTCCGACAGGCTCACCCCTCCACTTT. The chain employs TRBV6-5 and TRBJ1-6; a possible D gene is TRBD1 (6 bases). CDR1 and CDR2 from the germline V gene are MNHEY and SVGAGI. Deletions cut 5 bases from V and 10 bases from J, with 9 bases between. The CDR3 runs 12 residues.

V gene TRBV7-2 combines with J gene TRBJ1-2; 7 bases agree with TRBD1. V was clipped by 5 bases and J by 4 bases; unmatched bases: 13. The CDR3 is made up of 16 amino acids. Germline values: CDR1 SGHTA, CDR2 FQGNSA. CDR3 DNA: TGTGCCAGCAGCGATAGGACAGGCCGCCCATCCTATGGCTACACCTTC. As protein: CASSDRTGRPSYGYTF.

The chain joins TRBV6-2 or TRBV6-3 to TRBJ1-6; D uncertain. The CDR3 spans 15 residues. Germline V gene lookup returns CDR1 MNHEY and CDR2 SVGEGT. Trimming cost V 2 bases and J 8 bases, with 13 bases left between them. The CDR3 here is CASSYLDGSYSPLHF. Here the CDR3 DNA reads TGTGCCAGCAGTTACCTCGACGGGAGCTATTCACCCCTCCACTTT.

The V gene is TRBV3-1 (or the pseudogene TRBV3-2), the J gene TRBJ2-5; 8 nucleotides agree with TRBD1. V lost 5 bases, J lost 0 bases, and 2 bases stayed unmatched. The CDR3 consists of 14 residues. Germline lookup yields CDR1 LGHDT and CDR2 YNNKEL (reference sequence). Here the CDR3 DNA reads TGTGCCAGCAGCACAGGGGGGTACCAAGAGACCCAGTACTTC. It is translated as CASSTGGYQETQYF.

This chain connects TRBV14 to TRBJ2-2; D remains unclear. Trimming stripped 4 bases from V and 3 bases from J, with 6 bases between. Germline lookup yields CDR1 SGHDN and CDR2 FVKESK. The CDR3 sequence is 13 residues long. The CDR3 sequence is CASSRQYTGELFF. CDR3 coding DNA: TGTGCCAGCAGCCGGCAATACACCGGGGAGCTGTTTTTT. Full variable domain (remainder filled in from reference TRBV14 and TRBJ2-2): EAGVTQFPSHSVIEKGQTVTLRCDPISGHDNLYWYRRVMGKEIKFLLHFVKESKQDESGMPNNRFLAERTGGTYSTLKVQPAELEDSGVYFCASSRQYTGELFFGEGSRLTVL.

This chain uses TRBV5-4 with TRBJ2-7; 9 bases agree with TRBD1. Germline assignment: CDR1 SGHNT and CDR2 YYREEE (reference sequence). With 5 bases clipped from V and 3 bases from J, the junction kept 9 bases outside the gene matches. The CDR3 has 15 amino acids. The CDR3 region is CASRSSGQGDYEQYF. CDR3 DNA: TGTGCCAGCAGGTCGTCGGGACAGGGCGACTACGAGCAGTACTTC. The full variable domain, with the rest looked up from reference TRBV5-4 and TRBJ2-7, is ETGVTQSPTHLIKTRGQQVTLRCSSQSGHNTVSWYQQALGQGPQFIFQYYREEENGRGNFPPRFSGLQFPNYSSELNVNALELDDSALYLCASRSSGQGDYEQYFGPGTRLTVT.

The genes are TRBV12-3 or TRBV12-4 and TRBJ1-2; a possible D gene is TRBD1 (5 bases). The V and J ends lost 6 bases and 3 bases respectively, with 11 bases between them. This CDR3 has 13 amino acids. CDR3 coding DNA: TGTGCCAGCAGCTTGACAGAATACTATGGCTACACCTTC. Encoded protein: CASSLTEYYGYTF.

This clone was counted a few times. This chain connects TRBV5-1 to TRBJ2-3; maybe TRBD2 (5 bases). Germline V gene sequence: CDR1 SGHRS, CDR2 YFSETQ. This CDR3 contains 13 residues. Trimming removed 1 base at V and 3 bases at J, with 6 bases between. CDR3 coding DNA: TGCGCCAGCAGCTTGAGGGAGACAGATACGCAGTATTTT. Its protein product is CASSLRETDTQYF.